Listed below are T cell receptor beta chains from one sample, sequenced in a study of OX40 agonist ivuxolimab in advanced cancers. Produced via immunoSEQ multiplex PCR; TCRdb's table is partial and in-frame only. The table has approximately 66,000 clones, around 84% seen once; the top ten hold about 0.83%. Sample: CD4+ or CD8+ T cells sorted from blood, taken in a trial of the OX40 agonist ivuxolimab. The receptors come from an adult with an advanced solid tumor such as melanoma, head and neck, liver or kidney cancer. The CDR3 runs from the conserved cysteine through the conserved F or W. A D gene is named only where the DNA matches it firmly. The listing skips clone size in some rows; elsewhere it reads once, few, many or a size class.

>TRBV18|TRBJ2-1|-|once
CASSPPWGDNEQFF
TGTGCCAGCTCACCACCGTGGGGGGACAATGAGCAGTTCTTC
>TRBV5-4|TRBJ1-2|TRBD1|-
CASRAGTGANYGYTF
TGTGCCAGCAGGGCCGGGACAGGGGCTAACTATGGCTACACCTTC
>TRBV27|TRBJ1-1|-|once
CASTQGATEAFF
TGTGCCAGCACTCAAGGGGCCACTGAAGCTTTCTTT
>TRBV14|TRBJ1-4|TRBD1|-
CASSQITGGEKLFF
TGTGCCAGCAGCCAAATAACAGGGGGGGAAAAACTGTTTTTT
>TRBV5-5|TRBJ2-7|-|-
CASSLLGGDLTEQYF
TGTGCCAGCAGCTTGCTAGGGGGGGATCTCACCGAGCAGTACTTC
>TRBV10-3|TRBJ1-2|-|-
CAISSGETGGYTF
TGTGCCATCAGCTCGGGGGAGACTGGGGGCTACACCTTC
>TRBV7-8|TRBJ1-5|TRBD1|-
CASSSRQGVIGFQPQHF
TGTGCCAGCAGCTCCCGACAGGGAGTAATTGGGTTTCAGCCCCAGCATTTT
>TRBV12-5|TRBJ2-7|-|-
CASGRGTNTAYEQYF
TGTGCTAGTGGTCGAGGGACAAACACCGCCTACGAGCAGTACTTC
>TRBV11-2|TRBJ1-3|-|-
CASSLGPTGNTIYF
TGTGCCAGCAGCTTAGGACCCACAGGAAACACCATATATTTT
>TRBV5-5|TRBJ2-1|-|-
CASSLLHGSYNEQFF
TGTGCCAGCAGCTTGTTACATGGCTCCTACAATGAGCAGTTCTTC
>TRBV7-3|TRBJ2-5|TRBD1|-
CASSSGTGLETQYF
TGTGCCAGCAGCTCCGGGACAGGGTTGGAGACCCAGTACTTC
>TRBV11-2|TRBJ2-1|TRBD2|-
CASSYRGSGTLYNEQFF
TGTGCCAGCAGCTACCGGGGTAGCGGGACCCTTTACAATGAGCAGTTCTTC
>TRBV7-9|TRBJ2-4|TRBD1|once
CASSPQGTGGDIQYF
TGTGCCAGCAGCCCTCAGGGGACAGGGGGAGACATTCAGTACTTC
>TRBV5-1|TRBJ1-4|TRBD1|-
CASKSRVGQGEKLFF
TGCGCCAGCAAATCCCGAGTGGGACAGGGCGAAAAACTGTTTTTT
>TRBV7-9|TRBJ1-2|TRBD1|once
CASSPGQRHGYTF
TGTGCCAGCAGTCCGGGACAGAGGCATGGCTACACCTTC
>TRBV6-6|TRBJ2-7|TRBD1|-
CASSRQGTYEQYF
TGTGCCAGCAGCAGACAGGGTACCTACGAGCAGTACTTC
>TRBV5-6|TRBJ2-5|-|-
CASSAYDSGETQYF
TGTGCCAGCAGCGCATACGACAGCGGCGAGACCCAGTACTTC
>TRBV15|TRBJ1-5|-|-
CATSSPGNQPQHF
TGTGCCACCAGCAGCCCCGGTAATCAGCCCCAGCATTTT
>TRBV7-2|TRBJ2-7|-|-
CASSLTSYEQYF
TGTGCCAGCAGCTTGACCTCCTACGAGCAGTACTTC
>TRBV7-9|TRBJ2-3|TRBD1|-
CASSPSRDRGTKDTQYF
TGTGCCAGCAGCCCCTCCCGGGACAGGGGGACGAAAGATACGCAGTATTTT
>TRBV5-1|TRBJ1-3|-|few
CASSVGSEGTIYF
TGCGCCAGCAGCGTAGGATCCGAGGGCACCATATATTTT
>TRBV5-1|TRBJ1-1|TRBD1|-
CASSQRRGQGVLVPEAFF
TGCGCCAGCAGCCAACGCCGAGGACAGGGGGTTCTTGTTCCTGAAGCTTTCTTT
>TRBV5-1|TRBJ2-1|-|-
CASSFTIADEQFF
TGCGCCAGCAGCTTTACTATAGCGGATGAGCAGTTCTTC
>TRBV7-2|TRBJ2-1|-|-
CASSLGLSSSYNEQFF
TGTGCCAGCAGCTTAGGCCTTTCTAGCTCCTACAATGAGCAGTTCTTC
>TRBV9|TRBJ2-1|-|-
CASSVGTATSVYNEQFF
TGTGCCAGCAGCGTAGGGACAGCCACCTCCGTCTACAATGAGCAGTTCTTC
>TRBV5-4|TRBJ2-2|-|-
CASSMGYGLNTGELFF
TGTGCCAGCAGCATGGGATATGGTTTGAACACCGGGGAGCTGTTTTTT
>TRBV19|TRBJ1-6|TRBD1|few
CASSDRGLSPLHF
TGTGCCAGTAGTGACAGGGGGTTATCACCCCTCCACTTT
>TRBV5-1|TRBJ2-7|-|-
CASSTGTVTYEQYF
TGCGCCAGCAGCACCGGGACCGTTACCTACGAGCAGTACTTC
>TRBV2|TRBJ1-5|TRBD1|-
CASRGQGAGQPQHF
TGTGCCAGCAGGGGTCAGGGGGCCGGGCAGCCCCAGCATTTT
>TRBV7-9|TRBJ1-1|-|-
CASSYSGGTEAFF
TGTGCCAGCAGCTACTCCGGCGGGACTGAAGCTTTCTTT
>TRBV28|TRBJ2-3|-|-
CASSSTDTQYF
TGTGCCTCTTCAAGCACAGATACGCAGTATTTT
>TRBV5-1|TRBJ1-4|TRBD1|-
CASSPRQGGTNEKLFF
TGCGCCAGCAGCCCCCGACAGGGGGGAACTAATGAAAAACTGTTTTTT
>TRBV5-4|TRBJ1-1|TRBD1|once
CASSSGQGVGEAFF
TGTGCCAGCAGCTCGGGACAGGGTGTAGGTGAAGCTTTCTTT
>TRBV18|TRBJ1-1|-|-
CASSPGGNLNTEAFF
TGTGCCAGCTCACCCGGGGGGAATCTAAACACTGAAGCTTTCTTT
>TRBV29-1|TRBJ2-1|-|-
CSVSGNEQFF
TGCAGCGTAAGCGGCAATGAGCAGTTCTTC
>TRBV27|TRBJ2-7|-|-
CASSYMAFPYEQYF
TGTGCCAGCAGTTATATGGCGTTTCCCTACGAGCAGTACTTC
>TRBV5-6|TRBJ2-1|TRBD1|-
CASSLGTGSSYNEQFF
TGTGCCAGCAGCTTAGGGACAGGGAGCTCCTACAATGAGCAGTTCTTC
>TRBV7-9|TRBJ2-3|TRBD2|few
CASSTDIAGAGTDTQYF
TGTGCCAGCAGCACCGATATAGCGGGAGCGGGCACAGATACGCAGTATTTT
>TRBV10-3|TRBJ2-3|TRBD2|-
CAISESPGTRVRDTQYF
TGTGCCATCAGTGAGTCCCCGGGGACTAGGGTAAGAGATACGCAGTATTTT
>TRBV9|TRBJ1-2|-|-
CASSLATANYGYTF
TGTGCCAGCAGCCTAGCGACAGCGAACTATGGCTACACCTTC
>TRBV5-8|TRBJ2-7|-|-
CASSSRGFLREQYF
TGTGCCAGCAGCTCCCGGGGTTTCCTACGAGAGCAGTACTTC
>TRBV5-5|TRBJ1-5|TRBD1|few
CASSGLQGMNNQPQHF
TGTGCCAGCAGCGGACTACAGGGGATGAACAATCAGCCCCAGCATTTT
>TRBV5-1|TRBJ2-3|TRBD1|-
CASSNQGAGADTQYF
TGCGCCAGCAGCAACCAGGGGGCAGGTGCAGATACGCAGTATTTT
>TRBV2|TRBJ2-7|TRBD1|-
CASSLDRGSYEQYF
TGTGCCAGCAGTTTGGACAGGGGCTCCTACGAGCAGTACTTC
>TRBV6-4|TRBJ1-1|-|-
CASKRDPNTEAFF
TGTGCCAGCAAAAGGGATCCGAACACTGAAGCTTTCTTT
>TRBV7-2|TRBJ1-3|TRBD1|-
CASRDRTGLGNTIYF
TGTGCCAGCAGGGATCGGACAGGGCTTGGAAACACCATATATTTT
>TRBV30|TRBJ2-1|TRBD2|-
CAWSMGTRAYNEQFF
TGTGCCTGGAGTATGGGGACTAGGGCCTACAATGAGCAGTTCTTC
>TRBV11-2|TRBJ2-3|TRBD2|once
CASSLLTSGSFFTDTQYF
TGTGCCAGCAGCTTATTGACTAGCGGGAGTTTCTTCACAGATACGCAGTATTTT
>TRBV7-9|TRBJ2-3|-|-
CASTLGGGPTDTQYF
TGTGCCAGCACCTTAGGGGGGGGCCCCACAGATACGCAGTATTTT
>TRBV29-1|TRBJ1-6|-|-
CSVRLSGLGSPLHF
TGCAGCGTGAGGTTATCAGGGCTTGGTTCACCCCTCCACTTT